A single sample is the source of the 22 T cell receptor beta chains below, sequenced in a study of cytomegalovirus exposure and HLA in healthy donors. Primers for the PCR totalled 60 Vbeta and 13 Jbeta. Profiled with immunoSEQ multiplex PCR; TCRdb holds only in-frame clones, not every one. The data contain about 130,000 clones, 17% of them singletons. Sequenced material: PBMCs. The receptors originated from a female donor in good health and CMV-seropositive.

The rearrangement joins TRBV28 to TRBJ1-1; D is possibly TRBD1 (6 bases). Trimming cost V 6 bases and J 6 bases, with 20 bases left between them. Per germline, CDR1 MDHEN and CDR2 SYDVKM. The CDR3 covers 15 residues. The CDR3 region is CASSPESTGKAEAFF. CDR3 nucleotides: TGTGCCAGCAGCCCGGAAAGCACAGGGAAGGCTGAAGCTTTCTTT.

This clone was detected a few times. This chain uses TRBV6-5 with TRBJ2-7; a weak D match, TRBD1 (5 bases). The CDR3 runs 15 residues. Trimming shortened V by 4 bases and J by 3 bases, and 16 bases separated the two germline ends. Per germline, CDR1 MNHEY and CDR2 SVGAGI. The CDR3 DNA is TGTGCCAGCAGTTCTCGACAGTATGCCTTCTACGAGCAGTACTTC. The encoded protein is CASSSRQYAFYEQYF.

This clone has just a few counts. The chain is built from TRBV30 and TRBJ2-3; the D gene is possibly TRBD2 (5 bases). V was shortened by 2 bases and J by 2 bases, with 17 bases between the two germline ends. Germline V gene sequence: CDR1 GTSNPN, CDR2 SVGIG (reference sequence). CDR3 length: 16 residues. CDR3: CAWSTGNGFFTDTQYF. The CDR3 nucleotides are TGTGCCTGGAGTACCGGGAACGGCTTCTTCACAGATACGCAGTATTTT.

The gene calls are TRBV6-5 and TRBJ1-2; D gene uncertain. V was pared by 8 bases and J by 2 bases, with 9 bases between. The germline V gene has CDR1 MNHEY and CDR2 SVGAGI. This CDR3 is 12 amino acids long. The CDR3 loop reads CASGEWNYGYTF. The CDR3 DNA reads TGTGCCAGCGGAGAGTGGAACTATGGCTACACCTTC.

The CDR3 DNA sequence: TGTGCCAGCAGCCATGGGACAGGGTGGGATCAGCCCCAGCATTTT. Protein: CASSHGTGWDQPQHF. V and J are TRBV7-8 and TRBJ1-5; 9 bases agree with TRBD1. The CDR3 length is 15 residues. CDR1 is SGHVS, CDR2 FQNEAQ, per germline. The trim removed 5 bases at V and 5 bases at J, leaving 7 bases unmatched.

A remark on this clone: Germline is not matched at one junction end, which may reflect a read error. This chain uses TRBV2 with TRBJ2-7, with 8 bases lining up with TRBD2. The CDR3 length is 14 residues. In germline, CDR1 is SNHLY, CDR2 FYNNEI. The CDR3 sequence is CASSEAGVDYEQYF. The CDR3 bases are TGTGCCAGCAGCGAAGCGGGAGTAGACTACGAGCAGTACTTC.

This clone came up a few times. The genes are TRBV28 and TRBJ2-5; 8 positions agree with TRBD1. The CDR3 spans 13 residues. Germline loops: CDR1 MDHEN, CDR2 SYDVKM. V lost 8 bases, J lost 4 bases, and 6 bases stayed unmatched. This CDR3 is CASSPGGVETQYF. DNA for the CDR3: TGTGCCAGCTCACCAGGGGGCGTAGAGACCCAGTACTTC.

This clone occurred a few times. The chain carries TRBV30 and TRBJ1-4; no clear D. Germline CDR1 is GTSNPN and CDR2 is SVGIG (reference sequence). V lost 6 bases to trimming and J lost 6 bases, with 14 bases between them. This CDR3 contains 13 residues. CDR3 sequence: CACLQKGDEKLFF. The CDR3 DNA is TGTGCCTGCCTACAGAAGGGAGATGAAAAACTGTTTTTT.

The CDR3 spells CASSFPGQTEAFF. The CDR3 DNA follows: TGTGCCAGCAGTTTCCCGGGACAGACTGAAGCTTTCTTT. V is TRBV27 and J is TRBJ1-1, with 7 bases matching TRBD1. The CDR3 totals 13 residues. V lost 3 bases and J lost 5; bases outside the gene matches: 3. CDR1 MNHEY and CDR2 SMNVEV come from the germline V gene (reference sequence).

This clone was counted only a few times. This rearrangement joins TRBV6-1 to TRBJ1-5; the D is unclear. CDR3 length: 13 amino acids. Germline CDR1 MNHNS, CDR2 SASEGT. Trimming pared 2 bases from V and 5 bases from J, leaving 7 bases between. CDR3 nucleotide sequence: TGTGCCAGCAGTGAACTAGCTGATCAGCCCCAGCATTTT. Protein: CASSELADQPQHF.

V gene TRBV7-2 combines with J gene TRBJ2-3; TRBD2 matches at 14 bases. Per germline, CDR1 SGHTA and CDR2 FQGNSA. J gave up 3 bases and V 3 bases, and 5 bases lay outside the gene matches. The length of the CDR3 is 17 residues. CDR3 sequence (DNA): TGTGCCAGCAGCTTCGGGACTAGCGGGGGAAGTACAGATACGCAGTATTTT. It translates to CASSFGTSGGSTDTQYF. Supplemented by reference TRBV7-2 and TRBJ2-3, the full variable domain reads GAGVSQSPSNKVTEKGKDVELRCDPISGHTALYWYRQSLGQGLEFLIYFQGNSAPDKSGLPSDRFSAERTGGSVSTLTIQRTQQEDSAVYLCASSFGTSGGSTDTQYFGPGTRLTVL.

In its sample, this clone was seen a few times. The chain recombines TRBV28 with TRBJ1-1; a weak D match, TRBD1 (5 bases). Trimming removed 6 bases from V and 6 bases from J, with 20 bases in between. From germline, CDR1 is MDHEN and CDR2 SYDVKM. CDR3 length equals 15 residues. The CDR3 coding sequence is TGTGCCAGCAGATTGATAGGGGTCAGGATCCCTGAAGCTTTCTTT. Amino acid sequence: CASRLIGVRIPEAFF.

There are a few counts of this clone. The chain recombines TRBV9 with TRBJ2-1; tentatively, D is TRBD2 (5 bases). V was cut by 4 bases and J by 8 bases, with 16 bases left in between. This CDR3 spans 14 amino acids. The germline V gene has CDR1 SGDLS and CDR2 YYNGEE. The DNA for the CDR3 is TGTGCCAGCAGCCGAAAGGTGAGGGCGGATGAGCAGTTCTTC. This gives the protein CASSRKVRADEQFF.

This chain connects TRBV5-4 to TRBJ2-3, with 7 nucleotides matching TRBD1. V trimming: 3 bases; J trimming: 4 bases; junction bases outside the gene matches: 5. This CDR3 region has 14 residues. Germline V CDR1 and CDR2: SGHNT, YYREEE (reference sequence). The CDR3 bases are TGTGCCAGCAGCTCAGACAGGGACGCAGATACGCAGTATTTT. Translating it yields CASSSDRDADTQYF. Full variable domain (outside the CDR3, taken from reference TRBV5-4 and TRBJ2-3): ETGVTQSPTHLIKTRGQQVTLRCSSQSGHNTVSWYQQALGQGPQFIFQYYREEENGRGNFPPRFSGLQFPNYSSELNVNALELDDSALYLCASSSDRDADTQYFGPGTRLTVL.

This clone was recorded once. The CDR3 is CASSLTYEQYF. The CDR3 region has the DNA TGTGCCAGCAGTCTAACCTACGAGCAGTACTTC. The chain couples TRBV28 to TRBJ2-7, with D uncertain. Per the germline V gene, CDR1 is MDHEN and CDR2 is SYDVKM. The CDR3 has 11 amino acids. Trimming pared 5 bases from V and 2 bases from J, leaving 4 bases between.

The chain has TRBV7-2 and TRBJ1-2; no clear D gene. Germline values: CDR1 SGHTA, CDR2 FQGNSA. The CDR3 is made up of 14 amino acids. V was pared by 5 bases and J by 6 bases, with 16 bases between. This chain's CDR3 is CASSPAGSLNGYTF. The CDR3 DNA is TGTGCCAGCAGCCCCGCAGGTTCTTTGAATGGCTACACCTTC.

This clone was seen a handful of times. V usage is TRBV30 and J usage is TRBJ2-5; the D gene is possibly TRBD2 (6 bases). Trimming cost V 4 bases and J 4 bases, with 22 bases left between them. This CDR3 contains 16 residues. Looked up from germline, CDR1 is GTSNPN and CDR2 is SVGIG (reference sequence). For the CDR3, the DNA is TGTGCCTGGATGGAGGTGTCAGGGAGGTCGGGAGAGACCCAGTACTTC. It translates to CAWMEVSGRSGETQYF.

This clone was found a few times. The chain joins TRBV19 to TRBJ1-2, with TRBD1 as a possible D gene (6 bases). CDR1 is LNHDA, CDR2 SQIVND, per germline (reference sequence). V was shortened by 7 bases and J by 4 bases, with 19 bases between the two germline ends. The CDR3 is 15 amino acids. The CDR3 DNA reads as TGTGCCAGTAAACCTGGCAGGGGTAATGTCTATGGCTACACCTTC. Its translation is CASKPGRGNVYGYTF.

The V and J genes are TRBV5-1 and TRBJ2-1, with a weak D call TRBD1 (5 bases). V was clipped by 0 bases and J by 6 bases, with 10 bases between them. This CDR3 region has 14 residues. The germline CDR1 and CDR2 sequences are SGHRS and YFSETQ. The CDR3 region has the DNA TGCGCCAGCAGCTTGGGACAGCCCGGCAATGAGCAGTTCTTC. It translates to CASSLGQPGNEQFF.

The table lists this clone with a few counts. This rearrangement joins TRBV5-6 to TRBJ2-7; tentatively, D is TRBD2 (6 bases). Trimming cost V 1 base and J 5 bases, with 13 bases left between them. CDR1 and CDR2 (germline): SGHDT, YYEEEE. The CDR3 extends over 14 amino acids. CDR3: CASSLSASVDEQYF. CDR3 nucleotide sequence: TGTGCCAGCAGCTTGTCGGCTAGCGTTGACGAGCAGTACTTC. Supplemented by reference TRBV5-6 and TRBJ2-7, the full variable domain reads DAGVTQSPTHLIKTRGQQVTLRCSPKSGHDTVSWYQQALGQGPQFIFQYYEEEERQRGNFPDRFSGHQFPNYSSELNVNALLLGDSALYLCASSLSASVDEQYFGPGTRLTVT.

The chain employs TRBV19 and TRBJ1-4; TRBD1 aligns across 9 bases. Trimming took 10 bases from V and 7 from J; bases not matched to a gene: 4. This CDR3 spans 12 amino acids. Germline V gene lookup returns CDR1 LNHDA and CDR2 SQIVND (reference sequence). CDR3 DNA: TGTGCCACCTCGGACAGGGGTGAAAAACTGTTTTTT. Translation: CATSDRGEKLFF.

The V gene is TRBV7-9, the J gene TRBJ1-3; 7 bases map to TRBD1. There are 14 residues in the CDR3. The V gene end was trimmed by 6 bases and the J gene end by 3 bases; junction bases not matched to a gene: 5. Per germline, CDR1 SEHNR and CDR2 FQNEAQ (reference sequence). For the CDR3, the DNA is TGTGCCAGCAGTCAGGGGGGAGATGGAAACACCATATATTTT. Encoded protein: CASSQGGDGNTIYF.